The clone carrying this TCR beta chain has at least ten counts. Each CDR3 protein gets one entry after TCRdb re-called the 5' RACE reads with MiXCR. The profile shows fewer than 9,500 distinct CDR3 sequences, roughly a sixth of them singletons. The sample originates from a study of spatial heterogeneity in lung cancer. Germline V gene lookup returns CDR1 LGHNA and CDR2 YNFKEQ. This CDR3 comprises 13 residues. The V and J ends lost 4 bases and 7 bases respectively, with 10 bases between them. The time point here: sample taken at primary tumor resection. The donor population consisted of approximately 70 patients with untreated, early-stage non-small cell lung cancer. The authors sequenced whole RNA from tumor, nontumor lung or frozen PBMC without sorting.

Sample: normal lung tissue next to the tumor, taken at surgery. The chain combines TRBV4-2 with TRBJ1-4; a possible D gene is TRBD1 (5 bases). This receptor was taken from a male donor with early-stage non-small cell lung cancer. CDR3 loop: CASSRWDAEKLFF. The CDR3, as DNA: TGTGCCAGCAGCCGCTGGGACGCTGAAAAACTGTTTTTT.